One and the same sample provided the 27 T cell receptor beta chains below, sequenced in a study of T cell clones after liver transplantation. Sequenced by immunoSEQ multiplex PCR; TCRdb stores in-frame clones only, minus some. This sample yields more than 7,000 clones, of which about 72% are seen a single time; roughly 60% belongs to the top ten. The material was CD8+ T cells from blood, obtained at the 22-month timepoint. Source of these receptors: a human patient who received a liver transplant. Some T cells here may be from the graft donor.

In DNA form, the CDR3 reads TGTGCCAGCAGCTGGAATGAGCAGTTCTTC. Translated, it gives CASSWNEQFF. The chain recombines TRBV7-9 with TRBJ2-1; D uncertain. This CDR3 region has 10 residues. V dropped 4 bases and J dropped 7 bases, with 2 bases sitting between them. Germline V CDR1 and CDR2: SEHNR, FQNEAQ (reference sequence).

The genes are TRBV7-9 and TRBJ2-7; TRBD1 is a possible D gene (6 bases). Looked up from germline, CDR1 is SEHNR and CDR2 is FQNEAQ (reference sequence). Trimming left V 5 bases short and J 5 bases short, with 13 bases between. This CDR3 is built from 13 residues. The CDR3 loop reads CASSPKDSDEQYF. The CDR3 DNA reads TGTGCCAGCAGCCCCAAGGACAGCGACGAGCAGTACTTC.

This clone occurred a few times. The chain links TRBV6-5 to TRBJ1-2; 9 nucleotides align to TRBD1. Trimming cost V 5 bases and J 12 bases; bases outside gene matches: 13. CDR3 length equals 14 residues. CDR1 is MNHEY, CDR2 SVGAGI, per germline. Here the CDR3 DNA reads TGTGCCAGCAGTGCCGGGGACAGGGCCACTGGGGACACCTTC. Translated, it gives CASSAGDRATGDTF.

This clone is medium-sized (0.01 to 0.1%) within its sample. CDR3 sequence (DNA): TGCGCCAGCAGTGGATACCTACAGGGGAGCAGGGCCAATGTTTACGAGCAGTACTTC. It is translated as CASSGYLQGSRANVYEQYF. The chain carries TRBV10-2 and TRBJ2-7; TRBD1 aligns across 7 bases. The V and J ends lost 4 bases and 4 bases, in that order; junction bases with no gene match: 22. CDR1 and CDR2 (germline): WSHSY, SAAADI. The CDR3 loop spans 19 amino acids.

By share, this clone counts as medium-sized. This chain connects TRBV29-1 to TRBJ1-1, with unresolved D. The CDR3 consists of 11 residues. Trimming removed 4 bases from V and 1 base from J, with 4 bases in between. Germline CDR1 reads SQVTM; CDR2 reads ANQGSEA. The CDR3 nucleotides are TGCAGCGTTGTCCCGAACACTGAAGCTTTCTTT. It yields the protein CSVVPNTEAFF.

The chain uses TRBV19 and TRBJ2-5, with D tentatively TRBD1 or TRBD2 (5 bases each). The CDR3 loop spans 13 amino acids. Between the trimmed V and J ends, which lost 5 bases and 5 bases, there was a span of 12 bases. Germline loops: CDR1 LNHDA, CDR2 SQIVND (reference sequence). The CDR3 nucleotides are TGTGCCAGTAGTGATACGTGGGGGGAGACCCAGTACTTC. As protein: CASSDTWGETQYF.

J is TRBJ2-2 and V is TRBV15; D may be TRBD1 or TRBD2 (6 bases each). V was shortened by 0 bases and J by 6 bases, with 23 bases between the two germline ends. Germline CDR1 is LNHNV and CDR2 is YYDKDF (reference sequence). This CDR3 has 19 amino acids. The CDR3 is CATSREARTGNGEAGELFF. The CDR3, as DNA: TGTGCCACCAGCAGAGAGGCCAGAACAGGGAATGGGGAGGCCGGGGAGCTGTTTTTT.

The V call is TRBV28, the J call TRBJ2-1; D possibly corresponds to TRBD1 (6 bases). The CDR3 is 15 amino acids. Germline values: CDR1 MDHEN, CDR2 SYDVKM. With 2 bases removed from V and 0 bases from J, the gap between germline ends came to 8 bases. CDR3: CASSLLGGSYNEQFF. The CDR3 DNA follows: TGTGCCAGCAGTTTACTAGGGGGCTCCTACAATGAGCAGTTCTTC. The full variable domain, in which reference TRBV28 and TRBJ2-1 provide the parts outside the CDR3, is DVKVTQSSRYLVKRTGEKVFLECVQDMDHENMFWYRQDPGLGLRLIYFSYDVKMKEKGDIPEGYSVSREKKERFSLILESASTNQTSMYLCASSLLGGSYNEQFFGPGTRLTVL.

The chain is built from TRBV27 and TRBJ2-2, with a weak D call TRBD2 (5 bases). The germline V and J ends were trimmed by 5 bases and 3 bases, with 10 bases remaining between them. The germline gives CDR1 MNHEY, CDR2 SMNVEV (reference sequence). This CDR3 has 14 residues. The CDR3 is CASSPRTDTGELFF. CDR3 nucleotides: TGTGCCAGCAGTCCCCGGACTGACACCGGGGAGCTGTTTTTT.

V is TRBV6-6 and J is TRBJ2-1; D may match TRBD1 or TRBD2 (5 bases each). The CDR3 loop spans 12 amino acids. Germline V gene lookup returns CDR1 MNHNY and CDR2 SVGAGI (reference sequence). Trimming removed 2 bases from V and 9 bases from J, with 8 bases in between. CDR3: CASSYPRGEQFF. The DNA of the CDR3 is TGTGCCAGCAGTTACCCGAGGGGTGAGCAGTTCTTC.

The J gene is TRBJ1-1, the V gene TRBV27; D unclear. V was cut by 0 bases and J by 7 bases, with 15 bases left in between. This CDR3 comprises 15 residues. Germline V gives CDR1 MNHEY, CDR2 SMNVEV (reference sequence). The CDR3, as DNA: TGTGCCAGCAGTTTATCCACGGCGGGTCCATATGAAGCTTTCTTT. This codes for CASSLSTAGPYEAFF.

The chain links TRBV7-9 to TRBJ1-5; D is possibly TRBD1 (5 bases). The CDR3 is 17 amino acids. The V gene's germline CDR1 is SEHNR and CDR2 FQNEAQ (reference sequence). V lost 5 bases and J lost 2, with 19 bases in between. The CDR3 reads CASSPGTAPWGNQPQHF. The DNA of the CDR3 is TGTGCCAGCAGCCCCGGGACCGCGCCATGGGGCAATCAGCCCCAGCATTTT.

The V gene is TRBV6-5, the J gene TRBJ2-7, with TRBD2 as a possible D gene (5 bases). Germline V CDR1 and CDR2: MNHEY, SVGAGI. The CDR3 runs to 13 residues. The V and J ends lost 6 bases and 1 base respectively, with 10 bases between them. CDR3 in amino acids: CASRQTGSYEQYF. CDR3 nucleotides: TGTGCCAGCAGACAAACGGGATCCTACGAGCAGTACTTC.

This chain connects TRBV6-1 to TRBJ1-6; no definite D call. Trimming removed 2 bases from V and 3 bases from J, with 11 bases in between. Germline CDR1 is MNHNS and CDR2 is SASEGT. The CDR3 loop spans 16 amino acids. CDR3 bases: TGTGCCAGCAGTGAACCCCCAGATATCTATAATTCACCCCTCCACTTT. It encodes CASSEPPDIYNSPLHF.

The V and J genes are TRBV5-6 and TRBJ2-1; 7 positions match TRBD2. Germline V gene lookup returns CDR1 SGHDT and CDR2 YYEEEE. The V gene end was trimmed by 4 bases and the J gene end by 0 bases; junction bases not matched to a gene: 10. CDR3 length: 17 residues. The CDR3 sequence is CASSPGVRGSSYNEQFF. The DNA for the CDR3 is TGTGCCAGCAGCCCAGGTGTGCGGGGGAGCTCCTACAATGAGCAGTTCTTC.

The table lists this clone with a count of one. The rearrangement uses TRBV6-5 and TRBJ2-7; tentatively, D is TRBD2 (6 bases). This CDR3 is 13 amino acids long. Germline lookup yields CDR1 MNHEY and CDR2 SVGAGI. The V end lost 0 bases, the J end lost 5 bases, and 8 bases lay between the germline ends. The CDR3 region is CASSYSRGHEQYF. CDR3 nucleotides: TGTGCCAGCAGTTACTCGCGGGGTCACGAGCAGTACTTC.

The V gene is TRBV28, the J gene TRBJ1-2; no firm D call. CDR1 MDHEN and CDR2 SYDVKM come from the germline V gene. The CDR3 extends over 16 amino acids. The germline V and J ends were trimmed by 3 bases and 7 bases, with 21 bases remaining between them. In DNA, the CDR3 is TGTGCCAGCAGTTTCTTGGCAGGCTTGGGATATGGTGGCTACACCTTC. Amino acid sequence: CASSFLAGLGYGGYTF.

The V gene is TRBV6-6, the J gene TRBJ1-4, with TRBD1 matching 9 bases. V lost 4 bases, J lost 6 bases, and 6 bases stayed unmatched. The germline CDR1 and CDR2 sequences are MNHNY and SVGAGI (reference sequence). The CDR3 runs 15 residues. CDR3 protein: CASSWGWTGDEKLFF. Written as DNA, the CDR3 is TGTGCCAGCAGTTGGGGCTGGACAGGGGATGAAAAACTGTTTTTT.

As DNA, the CDR3 is TGTGCCAGTAGCTATACAAGCGGGGGTGGCTACAATGAGCAGTTCTTC. It translates to CASSYTSGGGYNEQFF. The rearrangement joins TRBV19 to TRBJ2-1; 8 positions match TRBD2. CDR1 and CDR2 (germline): LNHDA, SQIVND (reference sequence). There are 16 residues in the CDR3. J was trimmed by 3 bases and V by 6 bases; bases with no gene match: 10.

This clone was seen a handful of times. The chain is built from TRBV6-4 and TRBJ2-3, with 7 bases matching TRBD2. Germline loops: CDR1 MRHNA, CDR2 SNTAGT. Trimming at V came to 0 bases and at J to 1 base, leaving 1 base not matched to a gene. CDR3 length: 15 amino acids. The CDR3 DNA sequence: TGTGCCAGCAGTGACTCGGGGGGGGGCACAGATACGCAGTATTTT. Translation: CASSDSGGGTDTQYF.

The rearrangement uses TRBV7-9 and TRBJ1-4; TRBD1 aligns across 9 bases. With 1 base clipped from V and 4 bases from J, the junction kept 4 bases outside the gene matches. Germline V CDR1 and CDR2: SEHNR, FQNEAQ (reference sequence). The CDR3 sequence is 16 residues long. The CDR3 coding sequence is TGTGCCAGCAGCTTAGTAACGGGACAGGGTAATGAAAAACTGTTTTTT. It codes for CASSLVTGQGNEKLFF.

The CDR3 nucleotides read TGTGCCAGCAGCTGGAGCTCCTATAATTCACCCCTCCACTTT. It specifies CASSWSSYNSPLHF. The chain links TRBV7-6 to TRBJ1-6; D gene unclear. The CDR3 is 14 amino acids. In germline, CDR1 is SGHVS, CDR2 FNYEAQ. The ends were cut back, 4 bases at V and 0 bases at J, with 4 bases in the middle.

There are a few counts of this clone. This chain connects TRBV27 to TRBJ1-5; D is undetermined. Trimming cost V 2 bases and J 3 bases, with 2 bases left between them. This CDR3 is 12 amino acids long. Germline CDR1 and CDR2: MNHEY and SMNVEV (reference sequence). The CDR3, as DNA: TGTGCCAGCAGTTTACTCAATCAGCCCCAGCATTTT. Residues: CASSLLNQPQHF.

V gene TRBV30 combines with J gene TRBJ2-1; possibly TRBD2 for D (5 bases). Germline lookup yields CDR1 GTSNPN and CDR2 SVGIG (reference sequence). The CDR3 totals 11 residues. Trimming stripped 2 bases from V and 7 bases from J, with 6 bases between. Here the CDR3 DNA reads TGTGCCTGGAGTCCGGGGAATGAGCAGTTCTTC. Its protein is CAWSPGNEQFF.

This chain joins TRBV19 and TRBJ1-5, with no clear D. V lost 7 bases, J lost 2 bases, and 12 bases lay in between. This CDR3 region has 14 residues. Per the germline V gene, CDR1 is LNHDA and CDR2 is SQIVND (reference sequence). CDR3 DNA: TGTGCCAGTACCCCCGTTCCAGGCAATCAGCCCCAGCATTTT. Encoded protein: CASTPVPGNQPQHF.

This clone occurred once. The gene calls are TRBV2 and TRBJ2-6; D uncertain. The CDR3 is 15 residues long. Germline CDR1 is SNHLY and CDR2 is FYNNEI. The V gene lost 3 bases and the J gene lost 4 bases, with 10 bases spanning the gap. The CDR3 here is CASSDASSGANVLTF. CDR3 DNA sequence: TGTGCCAGCAGTGACGCCTCGAGCGGGGCCAACGTCCTGACTTTC. Full variable domain (remainder filled in from reference TRBV2 and TRBJ2-6): EPEVTQTPSHQVTQMGQEVILRCVPISNHLYFYWYRQILGQKVEFLVSFYNNEISEKSEIFDDQFSVERPDGSNFTLKIRSTKLEDSAMYFCASSDASSGANVLTFGAGSRLTVL.

V usage is TRBV6-6 and J usage is TRBJ2-1; no firm D call. Germline loops: CDR1 MNHNY, CDR2 SVGAGI (reference sequence). This CDR3 is built from 14 residues. The germline V and J ends were trimmed by 4 bases and 4 bases, with 11 bases remaining between them. This CDR3 is CASSLALWYNEQFF. The CDR3 nucleotides are TGTGCCAGCAGTTTGGCTCTCTGGTACAATGAGCAGTTCTTC.